The clone carrying this TCR beta chain was picked up a small number of times. The CDR3 is made up of 15 amino acids. CDR1 and CDR2 from the germline V gene are SNHLY and FYNNEI. The junction had 9 bases not matched to a gene; V was cut back by 5 bases and J by 3 bases. The data stem from a study of blood T cell repertoires in COVID-19. About the research overall: The analysed material was cDNA or gDNA that came from T cells, B-cell-depleted T cells, or PBMCs.

Per the original methods: From reference gene primer amplification, estimates of nucleated cell counts were derived. Profiled with immunoSEQ multiplex PCR; TCRdb holds only in-frame clones, not every one. V, J and clone size were drawn from that table, and D and trimming were deduced from the DNA. The table lists 73,000 or so clones, about four fifths of them singletons, with roughly 4.8% in the top ten. This TCR derives from a woman aged 55-75 years with acute or convalescent COVID-19. The rearrangement links TRBV2 to TRBJ1-2; 7 bases align to TRBD1. Sequencing was performed on peripheral blood. The CDR3 here is CASSPTTGFYYGYTF. CDR3 bases: TGTGCCAGCAGTCCTACGACAGGGTTCTACTATGGCTACACCTTC.